The 7 T cell receptor beta chains listed next were all sequenced from one sample in a study of response to subunit inactivated influenza vaccine. TCRdb reprocessed the RT-PCR reads via MiXCR and lists one record per CDR3 protein. The sample shows approximately 500,000 distinct CDR3 sequences, under 30% of them seen only once. The sample was also linked to a second study, of T cells expressing NK-cell markers. As reported in that work: 5'RACE template switching built TCR beta cDNA with unique molecular identifiers.

This sample comprised CD4+ T cells sorted from PBMCs, obtained 12 days after vaccination. The source of these receptors is a man aged 45-65 years who received an inactivated influenza vaccine.

The chain couples TRBV23-1 to TRBJ1-1, with D uncertain. TRBV23-1 is an ORF, and what it does is uncertain. V shed 8 bases and J shed 5 bases, with 6 bases lying between them. CDR3 length equals 10 residues. The CDR3 sequence: CASYVTEAFF. The CDR3 bases are TGCGCCAGCTATGTGACTGAAGCTTTCTTT.

This clonotype was picked up many times. The rearrangement joins TRBV29-1 to TRBJ2-3; D unclear. Germline V gene sequence: CDR1 SQVTM, CDR2 ANQGSEA. This CDR3 spans 13 amino acids. The V gene lost 0 bases and the J gene lost 8 bases, with 12 bases spanning the gap. The CDR3 region has the DNA TGCAGCGTTGAAGACTCAGCGAAGGGTACGCAGTATTTT. Its translation is CSVEDSAKGTQYF.

This clonotype was seen more than once but under ten times. The V and J genes are TRBV28 and TRBJ2-7; TRBD1 agrees at 11 bases. The CDR3 runs 14 residues. J was trimmed by 5 bases and V by 1 base; bases with no gene match: 1. Per the germline V gene, CDR1 is MDHEN and CDR2 is SYDVKM. The CDR3 spells CASSLLDRGHEQYF. The CDR3 DNA is TGTGCCAGCAGTTTATTGGACAGGGGGCACGAGCAGTACTTC.

This clonotype was recorded only once. V usage is TRBV7-3 and J usage is TRBJ2-5; perhaps TRBD1 as D (5 bases). From germline, CDR1 is SGHTA and CDR2 FQGTGA. Trimming shortened V by 4 bases and J by 3 bases, and 9 bases separated the two germline ends. The CDR3 has 13 residues. The CDR3, as DNA: TGTGCCAGCAGCTCCGACAGAAAAGAGACCCAGTACTTC. Translating gives CASSSDRKETQYF.

This clonotype was counted between two and nine times. The rearrangement uses TRBV10-3 and TRBJ1-4; D is uncertain. CDR3 length: 9 residues. V dropped 4 bases and J dropped 14 bases, with 5 bases sitting between them. Per the germline V gene, CDR1 is ENHRY and CDR2 is SYGVKD. The CDR3 region has the DNA TGTGCCATCAGTGGTGAGCTGTTTTTT. Protein product: CAISGELFF.

This clonotype was recorded a few times. The chain is built from TRBV7-8 and TRBJ2-1; D is possibly TRBD2 (7 bases). Germline CDR1 and CDR2: SGHVS and FQNEAQ. Deletions cut 5 bases from V and 5 bases from J, with 25 bases between. This CDR3 has 18 amino acids. CDR3 loop: CASSVMLRGGPKNNEQFF. CDR3 coding DNA: TGTGCCAGCAGCGTGATGTTGAGGGGGGGACCAAAAAACAATGAGCAGTTCTTC.

This chain joins TRBV5-1 and TRBJ2-3; D unresolved. The germline V and J ends were trimmed by 2 bases and 2 bases, with 12 bases remaining between them. In germline, CDR1 is SGHRS, CDR2 YFSETQ. The CDR3 has 15 amino acids. CDR3 residues: CASSLLDPNTDTQYF. The CDR3, as DNA: TGCGCCAGCAGCTTACTCGACCCAAACACAGATACGCAGTATTTT.